Below, 20 T cell receptor beta chains from the same sample are listed, as sequenced in a study of persistence of HIV-infected CD4 T cells. Anti-CD3/anti-CD28 beads served as a nonspecific positive control stimulus. CD4+ T cells upregulating both CD40 ligand and CD69 were sorted as responding cells. The libraries were made with immunoSEQ version 4 in survey mode. The repertoire was sequenced with immunoSEQ multiplex PCR; TCRdb's copy has only in-frame clones and lacks some. The sample has 37,000 or so clones; over 80% are singletons. Their specific antigens are unknown. This material consisted of CD4+ T cells sorted from PBMCs after roughly 18-hour stimulation, taken from a patient who received antiretroviral therapy. The receptors stem from an adult man with HIV who was CMV-seropositive.

This chain links TRBV7-2 with TRBJ1-6; perhaps TRBD1 as D (6 bases). This CDR3 has 13 residues. Trimming pared 3 bases from V and 11 bases from J, leaving 11 bases between. Germline V gives CDR1 SGHTA, CDR2 FQGNSA. CDR3 nucleotide sequence: TGTGCCAGCAGCTTCCAACAGGGAACACCCCTCCACTTT. This sequence encodes CASSFQQGTPLHF.

V and J are TRBV27 and TRBJ1-2, with D possibly being TRBD1 (5 bases). Trimming shortened V by 6 bases and J by 4 bases, and 15 bases separated the two germline ends. CDR1 MNHEY and CDR2 SMNVEV come from the germline V gene (reference sequence). CDR3 length: 14 residues. DNA of the CDR3: TGTGCCAGCAGAGACTCCGGGACGCCCTATGGCTACACCTTC. Its translation: CASRDSGTPYGYTF.

The genes are TRBV10-3 and TRBJ2-3; D ambiguous. The CDR3 is 12 amino acids. Between the trimmed V and J ends, which lost 5 bases and 2 bases, there was a span of 5 bases. CDR1 is ENHRY, CDR2 SYGVKD, per germline. The DNA for the CDR3 is TGTGCCATCAGTATGGACACAGATACGCAGTATTTT. Translated: CAISMDTDTQYF.

This chain joins TRBV6-4 and TRBJ1-1; possibly TRBD1 for D (6 bases). CDR3 length: 13 amino acids. V was shortened by 4 bases and J by 4 bases, with 10 bases between the two germline ends. The germline gives CDR1 MRHNA, CDR2 SNTAGT. Here the CDR3 reads CASSVQGGTEAFF. CDR3 nucleotides: TGTGCCAGCAGTGTACAGGGAGGCACTGAAGCTTTCTTT.

The CDR3 here is CSAFAETQYF. The CDR3 DNA reads as TGCAGTGCTTTTGCGGAGACCCAGTACTTC. The chain recombines TRBV20-1 with TRBJ2-5, with D uncertain. V lost 5 bases, J lost 5 bases, and 6 bases lay in between. The CDR3 loop spans 10 amino acids. Germline-derived CDR1 and CDR2 are DFQATT and SNEGSKA (reference sequence).

The genes are TRBV19 and TRBJ2-2; 8 nucleotides agree with TRBD2. This CDR3 is 14 amino acids long. Germline V gene sequence: CDR1 LNHDA, CDR2 SQIVND (reference sequence). After removal of 7 bases from V and 7 bases from J, the junction contained 8 bases not matched to a gene. This chain's CDR3 is CASTSGLGGGELFF. CDR3 in DNA: TGTGCCAGTACCTCGGGACTAGGTGGCGGGGAGCTGTTTTTT.

The chain has TRBV29-1 and TRBJ2-5; D perhaps matches TRBD2 (5 bases). Trimming stripped 6 bases from V and 5 bases from J, with 13 bases between. Per germline, CDR1 SQVTM and CDR2 ANQGSEA. The CDR3 loop spans 12 amino acids. The CDR3 is CSVEEETETQYF. CDR3 coding DNA: TGCAGCGTCGAGGAGGAAACCGAGACCCAGTACTTC.

This chain joins TRBV3-1 (or the pseudogene TRBV3-2) and TRBJ1-4; 7 nucleotides agree with TRBD1. With V trimmed by 0 bases and J by 10 bases, 11 bases remained unmatched. Germline loops: CDR1 LGHDT, CDR2 YNNKEL (reference sequence). The CDR3 consists of 16 residues. CDR3 residues: CASSQDHRGPGGKLFF. The CDR3 DNA reads as TGTGCCAGCAGCCAAGATCACAGGGGCCCCGGGGGAAAACTGTTTTTT.

This clone was seen only once. The chain links TRBV29-1 to TRBJ2-7, with TRBD1 matching 8 bases. CDR1 and CDR2 (germline): SQVTM, ANQGSEA. The CDR3 is 14 amino acids. V lost 5 bases to trimming and J lost 2 bases; unmatched junction nucleotides: 8. The CDR3 loop is CSVSIRDRTYEQYF. The CDR3 bases are TGCAGCGTTTCGATTAGGGACAGGACCTACGAGCAGTACTTC.

The chain recombines TRBV12-3 or TRBV12-4 with TRBJ2-1, with D unresolved. The V gene lost 2 bases and the J gene lost 9 bases, with 5 bases spanning the gap. This CDR3 is 11 amino acids long. CDR3 amino acids: CASSLKSEQFF. CDR3 sequence (DNA): TGTGCCAGCAGTTTAAAATCTGAGCAGTTCTTC.

In this sample, this clone turned up a few times. The chain recombines TRBV7-3 with TRBJ2-2, with 7 bases lining up with TRBD2. With 0 bases clipped from V and 1 base from J, the junction kept 8 bases outside the gene matches. Germline lookup yields CDR1 SGHTA and CDR2 FQGTGA. This CDR3 has 18 amino acids. CDR3 sequence: CASSLTPRQRGNTGELFF. The DNA for the CDR3 is TGTGCCAGCAGCTTAACCCCAAGACAGCGGGGGAACACCGGGGAGCTGTTTTTT.

The chain uses TRBV4-3 and TRBJ2-7; 7 bases line up with TRBD1. CDR1 is LGHNA, CDR2 YSLEER, per germline. The CDR3 is 14 residues long. Germline trimming cut 0 bases from V and 7 bases from J; bases unmatched to any gene: 6. For the CDR3, the DNA is TGCGCCAGCAGCCAAGAAGGACAGGCGGGTGAGCAGTACTTC. This gives the protein CASSQEGQAGEQYF.

DNA for the CDR3: TGCAGTGCTAGTTTCCAATACAATGAGCAGTTCTTC. It translates to CSASFQYNEQFF. The chain links TRBV20-1 to TRBJ2-1; D call uncertain. Trimming pared 3 bases from V and 4 bases from J, leaving 7 bases between. The germline V gene encodes CDR1 DFQATT and CDR2 SNEGSKA (reference sequence). The CDR3 sequence is 12 residues long.

The chain is built from TRBV5-1 and TRBJ2-1; 10 bases match TRBD2. This CDR3 spans 15 amino acids. The V gene's germline CDR1 is SGHRS and CDR2 YFSETQ. The J segment lost 6 bases and the V segment lost 1 base, leaving 4 bases of the junction unmatched. The CDR3 nucleotides read TGCGCCAGCAGCTTGCAGAGCGGGGGGGCCAATGAGCAGTTCTTC. The encoded protein is CASSLQSGGANEQFF.

The gene calls are TRBV10-3 and TRBJ2-7; perhaps TRBD2 as D (6 bases). V lost 0 bases and J 1 base, leaving 10 bases between the germline ends. The CDR3 is 15 amino acids. Germline assignment: CDR1 ENHRY and CDR2 SYGVKD. DNA for the CDR3: TGTGCCATCAGTGAGTCTGAACGGGAGTCCTACGAGCAGTACTTC. Its protein is CAISESERESYEQYF.

The chain employs TRBV30 and TRBJ1-2, with unresolved D. Germline CDR1 is GTSNPN and CDR2 is SVGIG (reference sequence). V shed 0 bases and J shed 4 bases, with 6 bases lying between them. The CDR3 is 12 amino acids. The CDR3 sequence is CAWSVASYGYTF. CDR3 DNA sequence: TGTGCCTGGAGTGTAGCCAGCTATGGCTACACCTTC.

This clone was detected only a few times. V is TRBV6-1 and J is TRBJ1-3; 8 positions agree with TRBD1. V was pared by 2 bases and J by 0 bases, with 3 bases of the junction left unmatched. This CDR3 region has 16 residues. Germline V gene sequence: CDR1 MNHNS, CDR2 SASEGT. CDR3 sequence reads: CASSEYGQGSGNTIYF. CDR3 nucleotide sequence: TGTGCCAGCAGTGAATATGGACAGGGCTCTGGAAACACCATATATTTT.

The chain combines TRBV29-1 with TRBJ2-1, with 9 bases lining up with TRBD2. Germline lookup yields CDR1 SQVTM and CDR2 ANQGSEA. V was pared by 6 bases and J by 2 bases, with 8 bases of the junction left unmatched. The CDR3 is 15 residues long. The CDR3 protein is CSVVSGRGTYNEQFF. CDR3 sequence (DNA): TGCAGCGTAGTTAGCGGGAGAGGAACCTACAATGAGCAGTTCTTC.

The chain uses TRBV29-1 and TRBJ1-1; D is possibly TRBD1 (6 bases). Trimming cost V 6 bases and J 1 base, with 15 bases left between them. Germline V lookup: CDR1 SQVTM, CDR2 ANQGSEA. This CDR3 contains 14 residues. CDR3 loop: CSVADSLGNTEAFF. DNA of the CDR3: TGCAGCGTGGCGGACAGTTTAGGGAACACTGAAGCTTTCTTT.

The J gene is TRBJ1-1, the V gene TRBV29-1, with a weak D call TRBD1 (5 bases). Germline-derived CDR1 and CDR2 are SQVTM and ANQGSEA. The CDR3 length is 12 residues. V was pared by 6 bases and J by 4 bases, with 12 bases between. The CDR3 spells CSVRVGVTEAFF. CDR3 sequence (DNA): TGCAGCGTCCGGGTGGGGGTCACTGAAGCTTTCTTT.